This T cell receptor (beta chain) was sequenced for a study of the immune and genomic landscape of osteosarcoma (TCRdb year 2020). Context from the whole study: The overall cohort was composed of approximately 48 pediatric and adult patients with high-grade osteosarcoma, and a median age at diagnosis of 25 to 30 years (range roughly 5-90) was recorded. Poor-risk disease was overrepresented in the cohort, as 73% of patients had an unfavorable pathologic response to standard therapy and about 63% had died. The osteosarcoma immunogenomic landscape was characterized by integrating TCR sequencing results with transcriptome, protein array and immunostaining data. In the overall cohort, more than 45% of patients were male, and 75% to 85% had localized disease at diagnosis. A couple of samples from the same tumor site were contributed by each of three patients. The study aimed to explain the limited clinical activity of immune checkpoint inhibitors in osteosarcoma. The study profiled osteosarcoma specimens with whole genome, RNA and T-cell receptor sequencing plus immunohistochemistry and reverse phase protein arrays to define immunogenic potential.

The tumors sampled were post-treatment primary, local recurrence and metastasis specimens taken from patients with a poor prognosis. TCR beta chain CDR3 regions were immunosequenced using the ImmunoSEQ Assay (Adaptive Biotechnologies). For the original study's pipeline: TCRB rearrangements, read counts, read proportions and gene usage were exported through the ImmunoSEQ Analyzer platform. T-cell clonality was calculated from productive rearrangements as 1 minus Pielou's evenness. In the clonal space homeostasis analysis, clonotypes were sorted into rare, small, medium, large or hyperexpanded (0.01 to 1 of the repertoire) bins. TCR productive clonality was compared across immune clusters C1, C2 and C3 using the Wilcoxon rank sum test. TCRdb stores this immuneACCESS table with in-frame sequences only. Part of the clones is absent; in the studies checked, under half of the shortfall reflects unresolved V genes, and no reason is known for the rest. V and J calls and clone size are given by that table; D and trimming were obtained from the DNA. This sample comprises about 5,100 clones, 77% of them detected only once. About 5.9% of the sample comes from the top ten.

As regards this clone: No cognate antigen has been identified for it. No clone much larger than this one lies a single base away; base qualities are absent.

Broad study findings and their caveats: Overall, productive TCR clonality was low, with an average of 0.09 and a maximum of 0.3, which suggests limited T-cell clonal expansion. Although TCR productive clonality was higher in the immune-hot C3 cluster than in the cold C1 cluster, TCR productive clonality was still low overall. Matched blood was collected from only two patients, alongside the frozen tumor specimens. In five cases a single hyperexpanded clone dominated the repertoire, and each of those five cases had fewer than 100 T-cell clonotypes. Rather than matched normal tissue, external data from normal skin and healthy peripheral blood provided the clonality benchmarks. No statistical method determined sample size because osteosarcoma is rare and all possible samples were collected.

The material sequenced was osteosarcoma tumor tissue from the lung. The receptor comes from a human donor with osteosarcoma.

The CDR3: CASSQGRRPSAFF. The DNA sequence is as follows: TGTGCCAGCAGCCAGGGACGGCGCCCTTCAGCTTTCTTT. The chain was built from TRBV7-2 and TRBJ1-1; TRBD1 might be the D gene, on 5 matching bases. Reading the germline V gene gives CDR1 SGHTA and CDR2 FQGNSA. The trim is 5 bases for V and 10 bases for J, with a gap of 17 bases between the germline ends. Reading from cysteine to phenylalanine, the CDR3 counts 13 amino acids. Here the CDR3 DNA is all that survives: 39 bases in frame from base 1.